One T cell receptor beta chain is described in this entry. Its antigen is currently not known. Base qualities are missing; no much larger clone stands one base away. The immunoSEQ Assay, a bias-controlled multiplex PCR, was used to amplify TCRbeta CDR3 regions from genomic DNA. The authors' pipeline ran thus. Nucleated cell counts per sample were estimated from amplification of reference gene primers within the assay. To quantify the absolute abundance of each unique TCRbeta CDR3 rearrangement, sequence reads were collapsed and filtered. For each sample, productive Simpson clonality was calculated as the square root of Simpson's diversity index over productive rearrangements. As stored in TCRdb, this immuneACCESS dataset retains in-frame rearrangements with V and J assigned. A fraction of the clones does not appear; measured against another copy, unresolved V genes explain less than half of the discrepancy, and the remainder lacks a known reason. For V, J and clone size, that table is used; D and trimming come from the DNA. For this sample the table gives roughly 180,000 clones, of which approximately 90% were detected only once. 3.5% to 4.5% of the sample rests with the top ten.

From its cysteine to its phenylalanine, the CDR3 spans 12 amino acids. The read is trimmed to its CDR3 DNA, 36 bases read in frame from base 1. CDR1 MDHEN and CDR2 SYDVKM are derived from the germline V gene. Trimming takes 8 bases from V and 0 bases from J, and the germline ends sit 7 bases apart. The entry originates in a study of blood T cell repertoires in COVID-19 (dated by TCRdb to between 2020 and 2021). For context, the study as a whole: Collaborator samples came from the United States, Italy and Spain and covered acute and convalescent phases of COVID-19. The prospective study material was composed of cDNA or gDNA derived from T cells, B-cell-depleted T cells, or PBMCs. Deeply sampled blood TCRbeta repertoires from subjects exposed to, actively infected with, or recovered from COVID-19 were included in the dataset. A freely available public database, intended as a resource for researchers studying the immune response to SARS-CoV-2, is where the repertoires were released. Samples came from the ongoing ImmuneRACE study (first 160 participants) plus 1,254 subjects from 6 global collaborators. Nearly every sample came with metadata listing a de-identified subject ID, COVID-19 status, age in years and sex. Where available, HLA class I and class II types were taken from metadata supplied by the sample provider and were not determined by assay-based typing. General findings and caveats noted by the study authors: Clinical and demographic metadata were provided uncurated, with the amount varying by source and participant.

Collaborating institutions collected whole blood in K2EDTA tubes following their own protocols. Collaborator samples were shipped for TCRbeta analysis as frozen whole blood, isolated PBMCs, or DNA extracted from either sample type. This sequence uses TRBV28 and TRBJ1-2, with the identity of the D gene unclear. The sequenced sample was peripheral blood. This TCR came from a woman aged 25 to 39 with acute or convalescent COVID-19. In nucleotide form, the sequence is TGTGCCAGCGAAGCGGCTAACTATGGCTACACCTTC. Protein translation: CASEAANYGYTF.